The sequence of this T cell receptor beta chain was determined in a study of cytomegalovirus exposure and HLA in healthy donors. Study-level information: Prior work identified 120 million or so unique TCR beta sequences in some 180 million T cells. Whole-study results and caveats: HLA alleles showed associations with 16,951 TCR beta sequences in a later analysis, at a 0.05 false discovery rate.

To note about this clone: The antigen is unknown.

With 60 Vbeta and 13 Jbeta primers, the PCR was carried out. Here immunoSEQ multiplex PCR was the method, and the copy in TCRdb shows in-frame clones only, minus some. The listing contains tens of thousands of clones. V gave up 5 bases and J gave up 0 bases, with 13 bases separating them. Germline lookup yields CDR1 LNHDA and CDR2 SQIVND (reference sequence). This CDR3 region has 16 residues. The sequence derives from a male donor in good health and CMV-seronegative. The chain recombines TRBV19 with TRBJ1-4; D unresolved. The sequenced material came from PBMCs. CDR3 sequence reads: CASSEGLIATNEKLFF. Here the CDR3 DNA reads TGTGCCAGTAGTGAAGGACTGATAGCAACTAATGAAAAACTGTTTTTT.